This T cell receptor (beta chain) was sequenced during a study of blood T cell repertoires in COVID-19. Study details: Sources were T cells, B-cell-depleted T cells, or PBMCs; the material itself was cDNA or gDNA.

Per the authors' pipeline: Amplification with reference gene primers provided the estimates of nucleated cell counts. The protocol was immunoSEQ multiplex PCR, while the TCRdb copy is restricted to in-frame clones and leaves out a portion. V and J calls plus clone size are reproduced from that table; the DNA served to infer D and trimming. The sample carries 110,000 to 150,000 clones, 70% to 90% recorded once. This sequence was found in a woman in her fifties or sixties with acute or convalescent COVID-19. Input material: peripheral blood.

The CDR3 sequence is CASRSDSEETQYF. CDR3 coding DNA: TGTGCCAGCAGGTCGGACAGTGAAGAGACCCAGTACTTC. The chain joins TRBV6-6 to TRBJ2-5; perhaps TRBD1 as D (6 bases). The V gene lost 6 bases and the J gene lost 3 bases, with 11 bases spanning the gap. Germline V gene sequence: CDR1 MNHNY, CDR2 SVGAGI (reference sequence). The length of the CDR3 is 13 residues.